The sequence of this T cell receptor (beta chain) was determined in a study of T-cell memory formation after mild COVID-19. This CDR3 has 16 amino acids. The germline gives CDR1 SEHNR, CDR2 FQNEAQ (reference sequence). J gave up 1 base and V 10 bases, and 11 bases lay outside the gene matches. TCRdb re-called the 5' RACE reads with MiXCR, one entry per CDR3 protein. The sample has a few hundred thousand distinct CDR3 sequences, roughly 17% seen once. The chain joins TRBV7-9 to TRBJ2-3; 10 bases map to TRBD2. The sequencing sample was made of PBMCs or a T cell subset sorted from them (not recorded which). The receptor was derived from a man aged 18 to 29 who had mild COVID-19 (a few samples of this study predate the infection). Cell type and time point are not known. CDR3 nucleotide sequence: TGTGCCACCTCGAGTAGCGGGGGGCTCGGCACAGATACGCAGTATTTT. This encodes CATSSSGGLGTDTQYF.